A single sample gave rise to the 22 T cell receptor beta chains below, sequenced in a study of T cell responses to AZD1222 COVID-19 vaccine. Libraries were prepared by immunoSEQ multiplex PCR; TCRdb keeps only in-frame clonotypes and omits some of them. The repertoire has 150,000 to 200,000 clones, under 95% of them found once; the top ten carry approximately 4.7%. This material consisted of peripheral blood, taken on day 0 of AZD1222 vaccination. These receptors came from an adult in good health.

This sequence joins TRBV4-1 and TRBJ2-1; TRBD2 aligns across 11 bases. CDR3 length: 18 amino acids. V shed 3 bases and J 7 bases; nucleotides not matched to a gene: 14. CDR1 is MGHRA and CDR2 is YSYEKL in the germline V gene. CDR3 sequence (DNA): TGCGCCAGCAGCCAGGCTAAGGGACTAGCGGATAAGGGAAATGAGCAGTTCTTC. Amino acids: CASSQAKGLADKGNEQFF.

The rearrangement joins TRBV19 to TRBJ2-5; no clear D. The germline gives CDR1 LNHDA, CDR2 SQIVND (reference sequence). The CDR3 extends over 13 amino acids. Trimming removed 6 bases at V and 2 bases at J, with 10 bases between. CDR3 in amino acids: CASRPEGQETQYF. CDR3 DNA sequence: TGTGCCAGTAGGCCCGAAGGACAAGAGACCCAGTACTTC.

The gene calls are TRBV5-1 and TRBJ1-5; no reliable D call. CDR3 length: 15 residues. The germline V gene has CDR1 SGHRS and CDR2 YFSETQ. V lost 0 bases, J lost 1 base, and 8 bases lay in between. This chain's CDR3 is CASSLDTGSNQPQHF. In nucleotides, the CDR3 is TGCGCCAGCAGCTTGGATACGGGAAGCAATCAGCCCCAGCATTTT.

The V gene is TRBV28, the J gene TRBJ1-4, with a weak D call TRBD1 (6 bases). CDR1 MDHEN and CDR2 SYDVKM come from the germline V gene. This CDR3 spans 16 amino acids. Trimming left V 5 bases short and J 2 bases short, with 15 bases between. The DNA for the CDR3 is TGTGCCAGCAGTGAATTATCAGGGGTGACTAATGAAAAACTGTTTTTT. Translated, it gives CASSELSGVTNEKLFF. The full variable domain, in which reference TRBV28 and TRBJ1-4 provide the parts outside the CDR3, is DVKVTQSSRYLVKRTGEKVFLECVQDMDHENMFWYRQDPGLGLRLIYFSYDVKMKEKGDIPEGYSVSREKKERFSLILESASTNQTSMYLCASSELSGVTNEKLFFGSGTQLSVL.

By sample fraction, this clone is medium-sized. The genes are TRBV19 and TRBJ1-1; D ambiguous. CDR3 length: 14 amino acids. The ends were cut back, 5 bases at V and 5 bases at J, with 15 bases in the middle. Per the germline V gene, CDR1 is LNHDA and CDR2 is SQIVND (reference sequence). In nucleotides, the CDR3 is TGTGCCAGTAGTTACTCGCAATCGGGGACTGAAGCTTTCTTT. Its translation: CASSYSQSGTEAFF. Full variable domain (missing parts from reference TRBV19 and TRBJ1-1): DGGITQSPKYLFRKEGQNVTLSCEQNLNHDAMYWYRQDPGQGLRLIYYSQIVNDFQKGDIAEGYSVSREKKESFPLTVTSAQKNPTAFYLCASSYSQSGTEAFFGQGTRLTVV.

The rearrangement uses TRBV19 and TRBJ1-2; D is uncertain. V lost 3 bases to trimming and J lost 0 bases, with 20 bases between them. This CDR3 is built from 18 residues. Per the germline V gene, CDR1 is LNHDA and CDR2 is SQIVND (reference sequence). CDR3: CASSIGSGANLANYGYTF. In DNA form, the CDR3 reads TGTGCCAGTAGTATCGGGTCCGGAGCCAACTTAGCTAACTATGGCTACACCTTC.

The CDR3 DNA follows: TGCGCCAGCAGCCAAGATCTAGGGGGCAGTCAGCCCCAGCATTTT. This translates into CASSQDLGGSQPQHF. The chain employs TRBV4-3 and TRBJ1-5; 7 bases match TRBD1. Germline V gene sequence: CDR1 LGHNA, CDR2 YSLEER. V was clipped by 0 bases and J by 6 bases; unmatched bases: 5. The CDR3 is 15 amino acids.

This clone was observed a single time. This chain joins TRBV28 and TRBJ2-1; no firm D call. The CDR3 is 13 amino acids. Trimming left V 10 bases short and J 8 bases short, with 18 bases between. Germline V lookup: CDR1 MDHEN, CDR2 SYDVKM. This CDR3 is CATLLIGSDEQFF. The CDR3 DNA is TGTGCCACCCTCCTCATAGGGTCTGATGAGCAGTTCTTC.

J is TRBJ2-1 and V is TRBV19; no reliable D call. This CDR3 region has 12 residues. Germline V gene sequence: CDR1 LNHDA, CDR2 SQIVND (reference sequence). V was trimmed by 5 bases and J by 10 bases, leaving 12 bases between them. The CDR3 loop is CASSWSSTEQFF. The CDR3 DNA follows: TGTGCCAGTAGTTGGTCTTCCACGGAGCAGTTCTTC.

The chain combines TRBV5-1 with TRBJ2-3; no definite D call. V dropped 2 bases and J dropped 2 bases, with 12 bases sitting between them. Germline CDR1 and CDR2: SGHRS and YFSETQ. The CDR3 spans 15 residues. The CDR3 sequence: CASSFAQRTTDTQYF. DNA of the CDR3: TGCGCCAGCAGCTTTGCGCAAAGGACCACAGATACGCAGTATTTT.

The V gene is TRBV12-3 or TRBV12-4, the J gene TRBJ2-5, with D unclear. Trimming stripped 6 bases from V and 3 bases from J, with 5 bases between. CDR3 size: 11 residues. The CDR3 DNA is TGTGCCAGCAGCTCGAAAGAGACCCAGTACTTC. Amino acid sequence: CASSSKETQYF.

The chain links TRBV19 to TRBJ1-3; D is possibly TRBD1 (5 bases). The CDR3 totals 16 residues. The V and J ends lost 0 bases and 2 bases respectively, with 11 bases between them. Germline CDR1 LNHDA, CDR2 SQIVND (reference sequence). As DNA, the CDR3 is TGTGCCAGTAGTATAGAGGGACCCTCCACTGGAAACACCATATATTTT. It encodes CASSIEGPSTGNTIYF.

This clone was found once. The chain uses TRBV29-1 and TRBJ2-1; 9 bases fit TRBD2. CDR1 is SQVTM, CDR2 ANQGSEA, per germline. J lost 0 bases, V lost 8 bases, and 5 bases had no gene match. This CDR3 comprises 14 residues. For the CDR3, the DNA is TGCAGCACCCTAGCGGGGAGCTCCTACAATGAGCAGTTCTTC. Its translation: CSTLAGSSYNEQFF.

The rearrangement joins TRBV30 to TRBJ2-5; D remains ambiguous. This CDR3 has 13 residues. In germline, CDR1 is GTSNPN, CDR2 SVGIG (reference sequence). The V end was cut by 0 bases, the J end by 0 bases, with 5 bases between. The CDR3 DNA is TGTGCCTGGAGTGTACAGAACCAAGAGACCCAGTACTTC. Its protein product is CAWSVQNQETQYF.

The V call is TRBV30, the J call TRBJ2-7; 10 bases match TRBD2. V lost 2 bases, J lost 4 bases, and 17 bases stayed unmatched. The V gene's germline CDR1 is GTSNPN and CDR2 SVGIG (reference sequence). CDR3 length: 18 residues. The CDR3, as DNA: TGTGCCTGGAGTAAGGGCCGGCTAGCGGGAGACCCGCCGTACGAGCAGTACTTC. It yields the protein CAWSKGRLAGDPPYEQYF. The whole variable domain, remainder taken from reference TRBV30 and TRBJ2-7, is SQTIHQWPATLVQPVGSPLSLECTVEGTSNPNLYWYRQAAGRGLQLLFYSVGIGQISSEVPQNLSASRPQDRQFILSSKKLLLSDSGFYLCAWSKGRLAGDPPYEQYFGPGTRLTVT.

The rearrangement links TRBV19 to TRBJ2-1; no clear D. The ends were cut back, 9 bases at V and 7 bases at J, with 10 bases in the middle. This CDR3 has 11 residues. Germline V gene lookup returns CDR1 LNHDA and CDR2 SQIVND (reference sequence). The CDR3 loop reads CASEIRNEQFF. For the CDR3, the DNA is TGTGCCAGCGAAATCAGGAATGAGCAGTTCTTC.

This clone occurred many times. The rearrangement links TRBV10-3 to TRBJ2-7, with TRBD2 identical over 12 bases. CDR3 length equals 22 residues. J lost 0 bases, V lost 3 bases, and 21 bases had no gene match. CDR1 ENHRY and CDR2 SYGVKD come from the germline V gene. The CDR3 region has the DNA TGTGCCATCAGTGAAGGTGGACAAGGGCGTGGGACTAGCGGGCAAAACTCCTACGAGCAGTACTTC. This codes for CAISEGGQGRGTSGQNSYEQYF.

The V and J genes are TRBV5-4 and TRBJ2-1; 10 bases are shared with TRBD1. This CDR3 contains 15 residues. Per germline, CDR1 SGHNT and CDR2 YYREEE (reference sequence). Germline trimming cut 4 bases from V and 6 bases from J; bases unmatched to any gene: 7. For the CDR3, the DNA is TGTGCCAGCAGCGCTACCGGGACAGGGGCCAATGAGCAGTTCTTC. Translation gives CASSATGTGANEQFF.

In its sample, this clone was seen a few times. V usage is TRBV3-1 (or the pseudogene TRBV3-2) and J usage is TRBJ2-7; either TRBD1 or TRBD2 may supply D (5 bases each). Trimming took off 3 bases at V and 5 bases at J, with 23 bases between the two ends. From germline, CDR1 is LGHDT and CDR2 YNNKEL (reference sequence). This CDR3 is 17 amino acids long. The CDR3 protein is CASSHHPGLGMGHEQYF. The CDR3 nucleotides read TGTGCCAGCAGCCATCACCCAGGCCTAGGTATGGGACACGAGCAGTACTTC.

A word on this clone: Additional DNA sequences in this sample encode the identical CDR3. This chain connects TRBV18 to TRBJ1-3, with 7 bases matching TRBD1. This CDR3 region has 14 residues. V dropped 3 bases and J dropped 1; count of bases not matched to a gene: 0. Germline CDR1 is KGHSH and CDR2 is LQKENI. Here the CDR3 reads CASSPDRSGNTIYF. As DNA, the CDR3 is TGTGCCAGCTCACCGGACAGGTCTGGAAACACCATATATTTT. Full variable domain (outside the CDR3, taken from reference TRBV18 and TRBJ1-3): NAGVMQNPRHLVRRRGQEARLRCSPMKGHSHVYWYRQLPEEGLKFMVYLQKENIIDESGMPKERFSAEFPKEGPSILRIQQVVRGDSAAYFCASSPDRSGNTIYFGEGSWLTVV.

The chain couples TRBV3-1 (or the pseudogene TRBV3-2) to TRBJ1-6, with a weak D call TRBD1 (5 bases). This CDR3 has 15 residues. Germline CDR1 and CDR2: LGHDT and YNNKEL (reference sequence). Trimming shortened V by 1 base and J by 2 bases, and 6 bases separated the two germline ends. The CDR3 DNA reads TGTGCCAGCAGCCAAGGGGGCACCTATAATTCACCCCTCCACTTT. Residues: CASSQGGTYNSPLHF.

The chain recombines TRBV5-1 with TRBJ2-3; D call uncertain. Germline CDR1 reads SGHRS; CDR2 reads YFSETQ. V was clipped by 4 bases and J by 6 bases, with 9 bases between them. The CDR3 is 12 amino acids. The CDR3 DNA reads TGCGCCAGCAGCCCGGGCGCGGATACGCAGTATTTT. This sequence encodes CASSPGADTQYF.